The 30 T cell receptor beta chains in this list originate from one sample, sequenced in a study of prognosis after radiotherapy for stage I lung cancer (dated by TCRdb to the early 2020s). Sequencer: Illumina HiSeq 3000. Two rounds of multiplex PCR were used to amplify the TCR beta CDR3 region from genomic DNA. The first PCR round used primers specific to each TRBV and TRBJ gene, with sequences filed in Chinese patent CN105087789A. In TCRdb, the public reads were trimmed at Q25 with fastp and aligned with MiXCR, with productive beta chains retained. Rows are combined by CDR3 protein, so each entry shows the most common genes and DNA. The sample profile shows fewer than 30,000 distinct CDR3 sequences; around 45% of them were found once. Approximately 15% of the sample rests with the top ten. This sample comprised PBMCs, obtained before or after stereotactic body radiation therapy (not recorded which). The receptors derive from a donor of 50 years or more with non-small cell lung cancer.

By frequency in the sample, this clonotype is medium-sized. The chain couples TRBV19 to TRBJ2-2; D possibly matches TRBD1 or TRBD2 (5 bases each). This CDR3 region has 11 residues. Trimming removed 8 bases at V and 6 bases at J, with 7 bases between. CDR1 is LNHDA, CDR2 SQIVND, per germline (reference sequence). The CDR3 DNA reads TGTGCCAGTCAGGGAGCCGGGGAGCTGTTTTTT. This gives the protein CASQGAGELFF.

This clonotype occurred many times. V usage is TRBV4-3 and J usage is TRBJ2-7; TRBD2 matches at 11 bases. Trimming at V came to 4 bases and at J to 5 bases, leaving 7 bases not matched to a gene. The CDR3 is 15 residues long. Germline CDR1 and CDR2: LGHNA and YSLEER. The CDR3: CASSLLAGGSNEQYF. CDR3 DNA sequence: TGCGCCAGCAGCCTTTTAGCGGGAGGGTCCAACGAGCAGTACTTC.

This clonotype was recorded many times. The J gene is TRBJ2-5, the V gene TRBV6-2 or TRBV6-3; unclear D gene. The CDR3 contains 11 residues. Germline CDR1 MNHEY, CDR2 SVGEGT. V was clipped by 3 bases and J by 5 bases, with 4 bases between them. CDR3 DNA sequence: TGTGCCAGCAGTTATGGGGAGACCCAGTACTTC. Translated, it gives CASSYGETQYF.

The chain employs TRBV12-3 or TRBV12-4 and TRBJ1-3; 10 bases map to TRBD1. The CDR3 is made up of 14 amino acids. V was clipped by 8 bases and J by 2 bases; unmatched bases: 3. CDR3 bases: TGTGCCAGCCGGGGACAGGGGACTGGAAACACCATATATTTT. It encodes CASRGQGTGNTIYF.

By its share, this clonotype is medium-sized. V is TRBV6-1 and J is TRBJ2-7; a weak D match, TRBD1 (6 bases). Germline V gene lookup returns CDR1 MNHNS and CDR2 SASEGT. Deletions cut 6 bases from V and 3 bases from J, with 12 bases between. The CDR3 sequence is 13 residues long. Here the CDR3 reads CASRPQGSYEQYF. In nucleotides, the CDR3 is TGTGCCAGCAGACCACAGGGAAGCTACGAGCAGTACTTC.

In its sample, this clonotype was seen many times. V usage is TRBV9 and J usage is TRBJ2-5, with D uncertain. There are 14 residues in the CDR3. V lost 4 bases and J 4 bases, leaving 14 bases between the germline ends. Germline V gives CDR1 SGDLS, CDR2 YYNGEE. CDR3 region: CASSPTPGLETQYF. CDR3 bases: TGTGCCAGCAGCCCCACCCCTGGGCTAGAGACCCAGTACTTC.

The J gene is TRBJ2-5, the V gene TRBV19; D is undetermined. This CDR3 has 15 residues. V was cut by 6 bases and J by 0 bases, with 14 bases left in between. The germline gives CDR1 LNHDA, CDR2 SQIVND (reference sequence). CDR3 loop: CASSPTDAYQETQYF. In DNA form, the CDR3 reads TGTGCCAGTAGCCCCACGGATGCTTACCAAGAGACCCAGTACTTC.

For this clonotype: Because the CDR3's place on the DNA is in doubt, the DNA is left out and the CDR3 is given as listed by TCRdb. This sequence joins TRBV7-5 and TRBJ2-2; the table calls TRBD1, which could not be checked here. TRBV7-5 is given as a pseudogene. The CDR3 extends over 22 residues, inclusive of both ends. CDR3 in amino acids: CISVPAEDSRGPQGERTGELFF.

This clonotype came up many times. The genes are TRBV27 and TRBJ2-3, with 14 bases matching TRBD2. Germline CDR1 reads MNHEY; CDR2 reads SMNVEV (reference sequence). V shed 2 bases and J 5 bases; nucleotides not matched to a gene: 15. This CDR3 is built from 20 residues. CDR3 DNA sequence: TGTGCCAGCAGTTTAGGCAGGGGACGGGGACTAGCGGGAGTTATAGATACGCAGTATTTT. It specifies CASSLGRGRGLAGVIDTQYF.

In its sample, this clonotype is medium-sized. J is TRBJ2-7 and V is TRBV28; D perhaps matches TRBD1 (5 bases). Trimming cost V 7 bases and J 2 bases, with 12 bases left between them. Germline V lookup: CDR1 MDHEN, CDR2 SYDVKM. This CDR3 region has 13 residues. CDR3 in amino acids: CASTPDTPYEQYF. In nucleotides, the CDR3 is TGTGCCAGCACCCCGGACACCCCCTACGAGCAGTACTTC.

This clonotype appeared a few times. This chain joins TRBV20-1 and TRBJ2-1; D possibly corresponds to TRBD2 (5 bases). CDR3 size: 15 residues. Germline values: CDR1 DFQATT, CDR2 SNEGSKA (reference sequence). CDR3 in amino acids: CRTTLGSRHEDEQFF. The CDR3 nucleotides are TGCAGGACCACACTTGGGAGTAGGCACGAGGATGAGCAGTTCTTC.

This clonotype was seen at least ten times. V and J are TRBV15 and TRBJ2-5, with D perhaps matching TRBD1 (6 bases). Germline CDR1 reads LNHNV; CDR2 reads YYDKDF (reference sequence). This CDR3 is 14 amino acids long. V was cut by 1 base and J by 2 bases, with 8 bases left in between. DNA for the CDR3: TGTGCCACCAGCAGAGTGGACAGACAAGAGACCCAGTACTTC. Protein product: CATSRVDRQETQYF.

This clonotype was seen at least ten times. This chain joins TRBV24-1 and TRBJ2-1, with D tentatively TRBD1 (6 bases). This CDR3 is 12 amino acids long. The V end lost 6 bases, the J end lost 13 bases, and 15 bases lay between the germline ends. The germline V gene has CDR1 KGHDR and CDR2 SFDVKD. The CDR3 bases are TGTGCCACCAGTCCCCAGGGGCAGTCCCAGTTCTTC. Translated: CATSPQGQSQFF.

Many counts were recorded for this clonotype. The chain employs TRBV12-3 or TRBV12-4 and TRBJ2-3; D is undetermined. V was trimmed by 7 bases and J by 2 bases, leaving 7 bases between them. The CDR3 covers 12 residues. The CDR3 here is CASTPATDTQYF. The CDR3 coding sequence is TGTGCCAGCACTCCTGCCACAGATACGCAGTATTTT.

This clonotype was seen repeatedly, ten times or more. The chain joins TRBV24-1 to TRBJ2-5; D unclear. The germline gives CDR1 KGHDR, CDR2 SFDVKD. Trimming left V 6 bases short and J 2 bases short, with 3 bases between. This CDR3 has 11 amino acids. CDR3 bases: TGTGCCACCAGTTATCAAGAGACCCAGTACTTC. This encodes CATSYQETQYF.

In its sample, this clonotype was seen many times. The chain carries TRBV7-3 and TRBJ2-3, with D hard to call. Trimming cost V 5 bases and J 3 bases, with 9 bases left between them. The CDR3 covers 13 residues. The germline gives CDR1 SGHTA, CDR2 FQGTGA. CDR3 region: CASSLMLTDTQYF. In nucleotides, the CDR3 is TGTGCCAGCAGCCTCATGTTGACAGATACGCAGTATTTT.

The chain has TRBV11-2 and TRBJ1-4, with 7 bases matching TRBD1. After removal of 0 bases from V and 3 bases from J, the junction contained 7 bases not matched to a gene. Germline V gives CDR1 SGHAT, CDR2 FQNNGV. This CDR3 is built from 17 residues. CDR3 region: CASSLDRQGWSNEKLFF. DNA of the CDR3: TGTGCCAGCAGCTTAGACCGACAGGGATGGTCTAATGAAAAACTGTTTTTT.

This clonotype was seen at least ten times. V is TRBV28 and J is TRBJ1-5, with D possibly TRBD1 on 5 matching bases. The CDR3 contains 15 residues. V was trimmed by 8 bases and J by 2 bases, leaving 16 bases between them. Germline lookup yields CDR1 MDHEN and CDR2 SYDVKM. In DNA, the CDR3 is TGTGCCAGCCGGGTGGGGGGTTTGGGCAATCAGCCCCAGCATTTT. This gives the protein CASRVGGLGNQPQHF.

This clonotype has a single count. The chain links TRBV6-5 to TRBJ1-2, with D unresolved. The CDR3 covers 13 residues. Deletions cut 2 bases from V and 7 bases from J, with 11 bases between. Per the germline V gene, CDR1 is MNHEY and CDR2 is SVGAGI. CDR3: CASSYRRVGGYTF. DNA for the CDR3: TGTGCCAGCAGTTACAGGAGGGTGGGTGGCTACACCTTC.

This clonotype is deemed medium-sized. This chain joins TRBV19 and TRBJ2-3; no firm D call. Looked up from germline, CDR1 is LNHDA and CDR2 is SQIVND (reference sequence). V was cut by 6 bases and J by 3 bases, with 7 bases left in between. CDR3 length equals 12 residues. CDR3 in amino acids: CASSRQTDTQYF. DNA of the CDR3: TGTGCCAGTAGCCGTCAAACAGATACGCAGTATTTT. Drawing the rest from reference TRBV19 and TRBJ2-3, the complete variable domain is DGGITQSPKYLFRKEGQNVTLSCEQNLNHDAMYWYRQDPGQGLRLIYYSQIVNDFQKGDIAEGYSVSREKKESFPLTVTSAQKNPTAFYLCASSRQTDTQYFGPGTRLTVL.

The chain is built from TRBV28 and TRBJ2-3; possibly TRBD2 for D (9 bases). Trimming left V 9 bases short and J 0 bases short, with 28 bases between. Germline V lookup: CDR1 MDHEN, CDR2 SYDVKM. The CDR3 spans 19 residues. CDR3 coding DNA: TGTGCCAGTAGACAGGGGTGGCTAGCGGGACCAACTAGCACAGATACGCAGTATTTT. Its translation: CASRQGWLAGPTSTDTQYF.

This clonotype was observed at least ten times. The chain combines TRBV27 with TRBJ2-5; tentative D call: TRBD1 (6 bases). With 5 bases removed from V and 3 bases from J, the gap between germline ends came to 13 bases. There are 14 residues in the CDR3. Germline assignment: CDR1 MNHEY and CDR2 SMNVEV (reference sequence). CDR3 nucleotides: TGTGCCAGCAGTCACAGACAGGCTAAAGAGACCCAGTACTTC. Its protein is CASSHRQAKETQYF.

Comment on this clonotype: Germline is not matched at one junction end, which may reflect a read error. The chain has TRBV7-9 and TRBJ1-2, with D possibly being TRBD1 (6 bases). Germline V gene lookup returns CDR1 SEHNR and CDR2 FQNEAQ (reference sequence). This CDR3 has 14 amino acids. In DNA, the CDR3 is TGTGCCAGCATCTTACAGGGACGTGTGATCGCCTACACCTTC. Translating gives CASILQGRVIAYTF.

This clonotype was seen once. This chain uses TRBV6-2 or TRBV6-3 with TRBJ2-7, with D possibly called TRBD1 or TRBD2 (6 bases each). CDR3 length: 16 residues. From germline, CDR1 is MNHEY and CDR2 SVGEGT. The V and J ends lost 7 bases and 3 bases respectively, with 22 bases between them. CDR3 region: CASTLGGEGRIYEQYF. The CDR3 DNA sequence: TGTGCCAGCACCCTCGGGGGCGAAGGCCGCATCTACGAGCAGTACTTC.

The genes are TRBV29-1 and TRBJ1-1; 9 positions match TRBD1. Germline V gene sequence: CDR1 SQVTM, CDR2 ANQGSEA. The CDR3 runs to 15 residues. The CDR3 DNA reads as TGCATCGCCGGGACAGGGAGCGCTTGGGTCACTGAAGCTTTCTTT. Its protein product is CIAGTGSAWVTEAFF.

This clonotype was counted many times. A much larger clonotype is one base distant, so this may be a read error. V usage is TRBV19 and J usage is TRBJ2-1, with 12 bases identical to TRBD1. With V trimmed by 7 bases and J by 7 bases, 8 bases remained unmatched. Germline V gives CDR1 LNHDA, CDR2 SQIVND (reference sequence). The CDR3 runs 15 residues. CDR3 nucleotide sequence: TGTGCCAGTAAGCCCCGGGACAGGGGGCAGAATGAGCAGTTCTTC. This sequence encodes CASKPRDRGQNEQFF.

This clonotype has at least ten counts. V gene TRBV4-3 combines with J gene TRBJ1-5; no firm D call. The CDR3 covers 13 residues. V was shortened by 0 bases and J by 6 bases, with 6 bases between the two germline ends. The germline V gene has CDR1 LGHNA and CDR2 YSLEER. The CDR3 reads CASSQDSGQPQHF. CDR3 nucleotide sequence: TGCGCCAGCAGCCAAGATTCGGGTCAGCCCCAGCATTTT.

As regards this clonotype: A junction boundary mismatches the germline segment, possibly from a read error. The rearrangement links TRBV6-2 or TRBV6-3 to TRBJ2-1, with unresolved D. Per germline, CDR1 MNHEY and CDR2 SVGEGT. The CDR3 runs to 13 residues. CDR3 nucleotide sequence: TGTGCCAGTAGTTCGAGGTCAAACAATGATCAGTTCTTC. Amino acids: CASSSRSNNDQFF.

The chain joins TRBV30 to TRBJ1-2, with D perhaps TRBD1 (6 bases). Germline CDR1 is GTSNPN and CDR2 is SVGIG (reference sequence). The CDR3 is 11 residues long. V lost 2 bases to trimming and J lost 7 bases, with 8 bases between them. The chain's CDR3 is CAWSKGGGYTF. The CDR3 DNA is TGTGCCTGGAGTAAAGGGGGTGGCTACACCTTC.

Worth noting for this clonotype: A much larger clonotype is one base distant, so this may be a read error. CDR3 nucleotide sequence: TGTGCCAGCTCAGCACAACAGGACATGAGAGGAAACACCATATATTTT. It specifies CASSAQQDMRGNTIYF. The chain has TRBV18 and TRBJ1-3, with D perhaps TRBD1 (5 bases). CDR3 length equals 16 residues. Deletions cut 5 bases from V and 4 bases from J, with 18 bases between. Germline lookup yields CDR1 KGHSH and CDR2 LQKENI. Supplemented by reference TRBV18 and TRBJ1-3, the full variable domain reads NAGVMQNPRHLVRRRGQEARLRCSPMKGHSHVYWYRQLPEEGLKFMVYLQKENIIDESGMPKERFSAEFPKEGPSILRIQQVVRGDSAAYFCASSAQQDMRGNTIYFGEGSWLTVV.